This TCR beta chain was retrieved from a study of naive and memory T cell subsets. Cells stained for CD3, CD4, CD8, CD45RA and CD27 were sorted into four subsets. Regarding the study as a whole: In CD4 and CD8 cells, diversity dropped from naive through EMRA. No ground truth validated the naive and memory repertoire findings.

Trimming pared 8 bases from V and 2 bases from J, leaving 13 bases between. The germline V gene encodes CDR1 LGHDT and CDR2 YNNKEL (reference sequence). This CDR3 region has 14 residues. This clonotype was detected many times. The antigen is not known. An equimolar mix of two oligonucleotides served as the beta constant-region primer for TRBC1 and TRBC2. TCRdb itself ran the UMI-ligation and nested PCR reads through MiXCR, one entry per CDR3 protein. The table lists some 87,000 distinct CDR3 sequences, 6% to 7.5% of them singletons. The V gene is TRBV3-1, the J gene TRBJ1-5, with a tentative D call TRBD1 (5 bases). The sequenced material came from central memory CD4+ T cells from blood. The receptor's source is a human donor in good health. In DNA, the CDR3 is TGTGCCAGCCAGGGTACGCGCGGCAATCAGCCCCAGCATTTT. It yields the protein CASQGTRGNQPQHF.